A single sample gave rise to the 8 T cell receptor beta chains below, sequenced in a study of early T cells in non-severe SARS-CoV-2 infection. TCRdb re-called the 5' RACE reads through MiXCR, storing one row per CDR3 protein. In the table there are almost 45,000 distinct CDR3 sequences, around 6.1% of which are singletons. Sequencing input: whole blood. These TCRs come from an adult who was a healthcare worker with PCR-confirmed SARS-CoV-2 infection or an uninfected control (not recorded which).

This clonotype was recorded many times. The genes are TRBV7-2 and TRBJ1-3; the D gene is possibly TRBD1 (6 bases). Trimming removed 5 bases at V and 8 bases at J, with 16 bases between. The CDR3 loop spans 14 amino acids. CDR1 is SGHTA and CDR2 is FQGNSA in the germline V gene. The DNA for the CDR3 is TGTGCCAGCAGCCCGGGACATCCTCGGGACACCATATATTTT. Translating gives CASSPGHPRDTIYF.

J is TRBJ2-3 and V is TRBV6-1; TRBD2 matches 7 bases. Germline CDR1 reads MNHNS; CDR2 reads SASEGT. After removal of 3 bases from V and 2 bases from J, the junction contained 5 bases not matched to a gene. This CDR3 is 15 amino acids long. CDR3 bases: TGTGCCAGCAGTGAGCCTAGCGGTGTCACAGATACGCAGTATTTT. It translates to CASSEPSGVTDTQYF.

This clonotype was picked up many times. The V and J genes are TRBV5-6 and TRBJ1-2; TRBD1 aligns across 8 bases. The germline gives CDR1 SGHDT, CDR2 YYEEEE. With V trimmed by 1 base and J by 4 bases, 12 bases remained unmatched. This CDR3 spans 17 amino acids. CDR3 DNA sequence: TGTGCCAGCAGCTTGATAAGCTGGGAAGGGACAGGCTATGGCTACACCTTC. Translated, it gives CASSLISWEGTGYGYTF.

This clonotype was seen ten or more times. The chain recombines TRBV5-1 with TRBJ2-7; a weak D match, TRBD2 (7 bases). In germline, CDR1 is SGHRS, CDR2 YFSETQ. Trimming shortened V by 2 bases and J by 7 bases, and 19 bases separated the two germline ends. The CDR3 extends over 15 amino acids. The CDR3 reads CASSFATGGAGEQYF. In nucleotides, the CDR3 is TGCGCCAGCAGCTTCGCCACTGGGGGGGCAGGGGAGCAGTACTTC.

The chain links TRBV11-2 to TRBJ2-2, with D possibly TRBD2 on 6 matching bases. The CDR3 extends over 15 amino acids. Deletions cut 1 base from V and 3 bases from J, with 9 bases between. The germline gives CDR1 SGHAT, CDR2 FQNNGV. The CDR3 here is CASSLVPGDTGELFF. The CDR3 DNA follows: TGTGCCAGCAGCTTAGTGCCGGGGGACACCGGGGAGCTGTTTTTT.

Regarding this clonotype: Given a much more abundant clone one base away, this may be a read error. V is TRBV6-1 and J is TRBJ1-1, with TRBD1 identical over 9 bases. The CDR3 has 13 amino acids. V trimming: 6 bases; J trimming: 8 bases; junction bases outside the gene matches: 7. CDR1 and CDR2 from the germline V gene are MNHNS and SASEGT. DNA of the CDR3: TGTGCCAGCAGCCGGGACAGGGCTCCGGAAGCTTTCTTT. As protein: CASSRDRAPEAFF.

This clonotype has ten or more counts. This chain connects TRBV2 to TRBJ2-7; D gene ambiguous. Germline values: CDR1 SNHLY, CDR2 FYNNEI. Trimming left V 3 bases short and J 6 bases short, with 9 bases between. The CDR3 sequence is 12 residues long. The DNA of the CDR3 is TGTGCCAGCAGTGAGGCCATTGCCGAGCAGTACTTC. Its protein product is CASSEAIAEQYF.

This clonotype has only a few counts. The CDR3: CASSPPGSGRDEQYF. The CDR3 region has the DNA TGCGCCAGCAGCCCTCCAGGAAGTGGCAGGGACGAGCAGTACTTC. J is TRBJ2-7 and V is TRBV23-1; maybe TRBD1 (5 bases). Being an ORF, TRBV23-1 has a function that is uncertain. The CDR3 is 15 amino acids. The V and J ends lost 6 bases and 5 bases respectively, with 20 bases between them.